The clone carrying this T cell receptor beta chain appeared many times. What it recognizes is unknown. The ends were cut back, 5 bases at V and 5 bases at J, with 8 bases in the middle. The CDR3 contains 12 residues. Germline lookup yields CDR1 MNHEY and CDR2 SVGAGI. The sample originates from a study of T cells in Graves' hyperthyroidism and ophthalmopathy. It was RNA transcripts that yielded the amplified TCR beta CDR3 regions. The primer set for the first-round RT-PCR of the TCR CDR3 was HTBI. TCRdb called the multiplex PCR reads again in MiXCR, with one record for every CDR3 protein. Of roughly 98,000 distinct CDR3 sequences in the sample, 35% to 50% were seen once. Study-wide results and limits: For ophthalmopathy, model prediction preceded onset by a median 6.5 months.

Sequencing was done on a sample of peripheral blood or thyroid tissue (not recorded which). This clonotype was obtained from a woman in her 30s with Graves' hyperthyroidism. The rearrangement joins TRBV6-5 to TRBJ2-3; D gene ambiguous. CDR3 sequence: CASSPTQDTQYF. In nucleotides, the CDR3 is TGTGCCAGCAGTCCGACCCAAGATACGCAGTATTTT.